The 3 T cell receptor beta chains reported below all come from one sample, sequenced in a study of T-cell reconstitution after alpha-beta-depleted transplantation in children. Unique molecular identifiers were built into the TCRbeta library. TCRdb itself ran the PCR reads through MiXCR, one entry per CDR3 protein. The table has approximately 350,000 distinct CDR3 sequences, 15% to 20% seen once. This material consisted of PBMCs, mostly from graft donor cells, taken 360 days after TCRalphabeta/CD19-depleted stem cell transplant. The receptors were gathered from a male patient between 2 and 10 years old who had a stem cell transplant for acute lymphoblastic leukemia, so the T cells may come from the graft donor.

The rearrangement joins TRBV20-1 to TRBJ2-2; TRBD2 might be the D (6 bases). Looked up from germline, CDR1 is DFQATT and CDR2 is SNEGSKA (reference sequence). CDR3 length equals 15 residues. V lost 1 base, J lost 0 bases, and 9 bases lay in between. CDR3 sequence: CSARAGGTNTGELFF. The CDR3 nucleotides are TGCAGTGCTAGAGCAGGAGGGACGAACACCGGGGAGCTGTTTTTT.

The CDR3 here is CSTSLYSYNSPLHF. The CDR3 region has the DNA TGCAGCACCAGCCTGTACTCCTATAATTCACCCCTCCACTTT. The chain uses TRBV20-1 and TRBJ1-6, with unresolved D. CDR1 and CDR2 (germline): DFQATT, SNEGSKA (reference sequence). The CDR3 covers 14 residues.

V gene TRBV29-1 combines with J gene TRBJ1-5; no reliable D call. Germline CDR1 SQVTM, CDR2 ANQGSEA. CDR3 length: 13 residues. Deletions cut 4 bases from V and 6 bases from J, with 13 bases between. CDR3: CSVAEGLSQPQHF. The CDR3 coding sequence is TGCAGCGTTGCGGAGGGTCTCAGTCAGCCCCAGCATTTT.